This passage covers 21 T cell receptor beta chains from one sample sequenced in a study of T cell repertoires in cytomegalovirus infection. TCRdb re-derived calls from the reads in MiXCR, one entry per CDR3 protein. The repertoire holds 500,000 or so distinct CDR3 sequences, with approximately 15% as singletons. The sample was CD8+ T cells from PBMCs. These receptors all come from a human donor in good health (CMV status not recorded). Some clones in this sample may be carry-over from other donors' samples.

The sample holds many counts of this clonotype. CDR3 DNA: TGTGCCAGCAGCTTAAATCCCTGGGAGGAGCTGAACACTGAAGCTTTCTTT. This sequence encodes CASSLNPWEELNTEAFF. The chain uses TRBV7-2 and TRBJ1-1, with D uncertain. CDR1 and CDR2 (germline): SGHTA, FQGNSA. Trimming removed 2 bases from V and 0 bases from J, with 16 bases in between. This CDR3 is built from 17 residues.

V usage is TRBV5-6 and J usage is TRBJ1-4; D may be TRBD1 (5 bases). CDR1 and CDR2 from the germline V gene are SGHDT and YYEEEE. The CDR3 covers 13 residues. V shed 0 bases and J shed 7 bases, with 7 bases lying between them. In nucleotides, the CDR3 is TGTGCCAGCAGCTTGGGGGGCAGTGAAAAACTGTTTTTT. Translated: CASSLGGSEKLFF.

This clonotype showed up just a few times. The gene calls are TRBV19 and TRBJ2-2, with D possibly being TRBD2 (6 bases). The CDR3 covers 19 residues. Germline V lookup: CDR1 LNHDA, CDR2 SQIVND (reference sequence). With 0 bases removed from V and 1 base from J, the gap between germline ends came to 18 bases. This CDR3 is CASSIDLVGIAENTGELFF. CDR3 sequence (DNA): TGTGCCAGTAGTATAGATCTGGTAGGAATAGCGGAGAACACCGGGGAGCTGTTTTTT.

Comment on this clonotype: A much larger clone lies one base from this, so it may be a read error. Since the CDR3 does not end with the conserved phenylalanine or tryptophan, this likely comes from a read error. The CDR3 loop is CASSPGLAGVRIQYL. Written as DNA, the CDR3 is TGTGCCAGCAGCCCTGGACTAGCGGGAGTTAGAATTCAGTACTTA. The chain recombines TRBV5-6 with TRBJ2-4; 13 bases are a match to TRBD2. CDR1 and CDR2 from the germline V gene are SGHDT and YYEEEE. The CDR3 extends over 15 amino acids. V lost 4 bases, J lost 10 bases, and 8 bases stayed unmatched.

J is TRBJ2-1 and V is TRBV29-1; D might be TRBD1 or TRBD2, each matching 5 bases. V was shortened by 1 base and J by 5 bases, with 18 bases between the two germline ends. There are 16 residues in the CDR3. Per germline, CDR1 SQVTM and CDR2 ANQGSEA. The CDR3 region has the DNA TGCAGCGTTGAAGGTCCTCGGGGCGGCAGAGACAATGAGCAGTTCTTC. This codes for CSVEGPRGGRDNEQFF.

The genes are TRBV7-3 and TRBJ2-3; D ambiguous. The CDR3 runs to 13 residues. V was cut by 1 base and J by 4 bases, with 6 bases left in between. The V gene's germline CDR1 is SGHTA and CDR2 FQGTGA. CDR3 amino acids: CASSLSGADTQYF. Written as DNA, the CDR3 is TGTGCCAGCAGCTTAAGCGGCGCAGATACGCAGTATTTT. The variable domain in full, completed from reference TRBV7-3 and TRBJ2-3, reads GAGVSQTPSNKVTEKGKYVELRCDPISGHTALYWYRQSLGQGPEFLIYFQGTGAADDSGLPNDRFFAVRPEGSVSTLKIQRTERGDSAVYLCASSLSGADTQYFGPGTRLTVL.

The V call is TRBV2, the J call TRBJ1-1; TRBD1 might be the D (5 bases). The V end lost 6 bases, the J end lost 7 bases, and 9 bases lay between the germline ends. The germline gives CDR1 SNHLY, CDR2 FYNNEI. This CDR3 has 11 amino acids. CDR3 sequence reads: CASRGDFEAFF. The CDR3 DNA follows: TGTGCCAGCAGGGGGGACTTTGAAGCTTTCTTT.

The chain joins TRBV15 to TRBJ1-5; D possibly corresponds to TRBD1 (5 bases). Germline loops: CDR1 LNHNV, CDR2 YYDKDF (reference sequence). V dropped 0 bases and J dropped 2 bases, with 14 bases sitting between them. The CDR3 has 17 amino acids. The CDR3 protein is CATSRDRGISGNQPQHF. CDR3 coding DNA: TGTGCCACCAGCAGAGATCGGGGGATTTCGGGCAATCAGCCCCAGCATTTT.

This clonotype was picked up many times. The rearrangement links TRBV7-2 to TRBJ2-7; 16 nucleotides agree with TRBD2. Trimming at V came to 5 bases and at J to 4 bases, leaving 5 bases not matched to a gene. Germline V gene data show CDR1 as SGHTA and CDR2 as FQGNSA. The CDR3 totals 16 residues. The CDR3 loop reads CASSQGLAGGQYEQYF. As DNA, the CDR3 is TGTGCCAGCAGCCAGGGACTAGCGGGAGGGCAATACGAGCAGTACTTC.

The chain has TRBV30 and TRBJ1-5, with TRBD1 as a possible D gene (5 bases). The V and J ends lost 2 bases and 1 base respectively, with 9 bases between them. CDR3 size: 14 residues. Germline lookup yields CDR1 GTSNPN and CDR2 SVGIG (reference sequence). CDR3 in DNA: TGTGCCTGGAGTCCCGGACACAGCAATCAGCCCCAGCATTTT. Translated, it gives CAWSPGHSNQPQHF.

This clonotype was detected a few times. V gene TRBV10-3 combines with J gene TRBJ2-2; no reliable D call. The germline V gene has CDR1 ENHRY and CDR2 SYGVKD. V dropped 6 bases and J dropped 2 bases, with 28 bases sitting between them. The CDR3 runs 20 residues. The CDR3, as DNA: TGTGCCATCAGATTCCGAAGGTTTACGGACCCAAACGATAACACCGGGGAGCTGTTTTTT. It encodes CAIRFRRFTDPNDNTGELFF.

This clonotype was found a few times. V usage is TRBV19 and J usage is TRBJ2-1; weak D call: TRBD1 (5 bases). Trimming pared 5 bases from V and 0 bases from J, leaving 14 bases between. CDR1 and CDR2 (germline): LNHDA, SQIVND (reference sequence). The CDR3 consists of 16 residues. CDR3 sequence (DNA): TGTGCCAGTAGTTCAGACAGAGAAGGCTCCTACAATGAGCAGTTCTTC. This translates into CASSSDREGSYNEQFF. Based on the CDR3 plus reference TRBV19 and TRBJ2-1, the full variable domain is DGGITQSPKYLFRKEGQNVTLSCEQNLNHDAMYWYRQDPGQGLRLIYYSQIVNDFQKGDIAEGYSVSREKKESFPLTVTSAQKNPTAFYLCASSSDREGSYNEQFFGPGTRLTVL.

This clonotype was seen a few times. The rearrangement joins TRBV6-1 to TRBJ2-7, with 7 bases that match TRBD1. Germline loops: CDR1 MNHNS, CDR2 SASEGT. The CDR3 extends over 13 amino acids. With 4 bases clipped from V and 4 bases from J, the junction kept 4 bases outside the gene matches. CDR3 region: CASSGQGQYEQYF. CDR3 DNA: TGTGCCAGCAGTGGACAGGGACAATACGAGCAGTACTTC.

DNA of the CDR3: TGTGCCACCGGGGGGCAGAACAATGAGCAGTTCTTC. Protein product: CATGGQNNEQFF. The gene calls are TRBV24-1 and TRBJ2-1, with D perhaps given as TRBD1 or TRBD2 (6 bases each). Germline V CDR1 and CDR2: KGHDR, SFDVKD. The CDR3 is made up of 12 amino acids. Trimming removed 9 bases from V and 5 bases from J, with 10 bases in between.

V and J are TRBV10-3 and TRBJ1-6, with D possibly matching TRBD1 (5 bases). Germline V gene lookup returns CDR1 ENHRY and CDR2 SYGVKD. V lost 8 bases and J 3 bases, leaving 8 bases between the germline ends. The CDR3 runs to 13 residues. The CDR3 reads CAIGDDYNSPLHF. DNA of the CDR3: TGTGCCATCGGGGACGACTATAATTCACCCCTCCACTTT.

This clonotype has at least ten counts. The chain is built from TRBV28 and TRBJ1-1; 7 positions match TRBD1. V was pared by 5 bases and J by 7 bases, with 10 bases of the junction left unmatched. Germline values: CDR1 MDHEN, CDR2 SYDVKM. The CDR3 has 14 residues. CDR3 sequence: CASSPVIQGSEAFF. The CDR3 DNA sequence: TGTGCCAGCAGTCCCGTAATACAGGGGAGTGAAGCTTTCTTT.

The chain has TRBV12-3 or TRBV12-4 and TRBJ2-2, with 10 bases identical to TRBD1. This CDR3 contains 17 residues. J was trimmed by 4 bases and V by 4 bases; bases with no gene match: 9. The CDR3 region is CASSYWGRTGGTGELFF. CDR3 sequence (DNA): TGTGCCAGCAGTTATTGGGGGCGGACAGGGGGCACCGGGGAGCTGTTTTTT.

J is TRBJ2-5 and V is TRBV6-1; D is uncertain. V lost 3 bases to trimming and J lost 0 bases, with 11 bases between them. Per the germline V gene, CDR1 is MNHNS and CDR2 is SASEGT. This CDR3 spans 15 amino acids. The CDR3 is CASSDLGKYQETQYF. CDR3 sequence (DNA): TGTGCCAGCAGTGACCTTGGGAAATACCAAGAGACCCAGTACTTC.

A note on this clonotype: No conserved phenylalanine or tryptophan is present at the end of the CDR3, so a read error is the likely explanation. No DNA is shown, since the ends of the CDR3 on it are uncertain; the CDR3 is the one TCRdb lists. The CDR3 is CASSLISSATGTKNYNEQLL. The chain couples TRBV7-8 to TRBJ2-1; no check of the table's D call, TRBD1, against the DNA was made. CDR1 SGHVS and CDR2 FQNEAQ come from the germline V gene. With termini counted, the CDR3 has 20 amino acids.

This clonotype was observed many times. CDR3 DNA: TGTGCCAGCAGCTTAACGACAGGAGGCACAGATACGCAGTATTTT. This translates into CASSLTTGGTDTQYF. The chain uses TRBV7-3 and TRBJ2-3; D may be TRBD1 (6 bases). The V gene lost 0 bases and the J gene lost 1 base, with 8 bases spanning the gap. Germline V CDR1 and CDR2: SGHTA, FQGTGA. The CDR3 covers 15 residues. Together with reference TRBV7-3 and TRBJ2-3, the CDR3 gives the full variable domain: GAGVSQTPSNKVTEKGKYVELRCDPISGHTALYWYRQSLGQGPEFLIYFQGTGAADDSGLPNDRFFAVRPEGSVSTLKIQRTERGDSAVYLCASSLTTGGTDTQYFGPGTRLTVL.

This clonotype was seen repeatedly, ten times or more. The chain joins TRBV7-9 to TRBJ2-3; 8 bases fit TRBD2. Germline lookup yields CDR1 SEHNR and CDR2 FQNEAQ (reference sequence). This CDR3 is built from 16 residues. The J segment lost 6 bases and the V segment lost 5 bases, leaving 13 bases of the junction unmatched. This CDR3 is CASSRPTSGGKDTQYF. In DNA, the CDR3 is TGTGCCAGCAGCCGCCCAACTAGCGGAGGGAAGGATACGCAGTATTTT.